These 6 T cell receptor beta chains were all obtained from the same sample, sequenced in a study of CD8+ T cells in alopecia areata. As the sequencing template, cDNA was produced by extracting RNA and reverse transcribing it. Sequenced by immunoSEQ multiplex PCR; TCRdb stores in-frame clones only, minus some. The sample contains approximately 210,000 clones, roughly 40% of which appear only once. Treatment described: oral pan-JAK inhibitor, 5-10 mg twice daily. Source: CD4+ T cells sorted from blood, taken at roughly week 36, from a patient treated with tofacitinib. Every receptor here comes from a human donor with alopecia areata.

The chain recombines TRBV6-5 with TRBJ2-1; 13 bases line up with TRBD2. V lost 6 bases to trimming and J lost 10 bases; unmatched junction nucleotides: 3. Germline V gene lookup returns CDR1 MNHEY and CDR2 SVGAGI. The length of the CDR3 is 13 residues. The CDR3 nucleotides read TGTGCCAGCAGACTAGCGGGAGGGGAGGAGCAGTTCTTC. Translation: CASRLAGGEEQFF.

The chain has TRBV29-1 and TRBJ2-4; D not certain. Germline V gene lookup returns CDR1 SQVTM and CDR2 ANQGSEA. The CDR3 consists of 14 residues. V lost 3 bases and J 3 bases, leaving 12 bases between the germline ends. The CDR3 loop reads CSVEADLDKNIQYF. The CDR3, as DNA: TGCAGCGTTGAGGCAGACCTGGACAAAAACATTCAGTACTTC.

This chain uses TRBV15 with TRBJ2-7; D may be TRBD1 (6 bases). This CDR3 has 14 amino acids. CDR1 LNHNV and CDR2 YYDKDF come from the germline V gene (reference sequence). V dropped 0 bases and J dropped 2 bases, with 8 bases sitting between them. CDR3 in amino acids: CATSRDRGTYEQYF. CDR3 DNA sequence: TGTGCCACCAGCAGAGACAGGGGCACCTACGAGCAGTACTTC.

The V call is TRBV29-1, the J call TRBJ2-1; maybe TRBD2 (5 bases). Trimming removed 4 bases at V and 7 bases at J, with 11 bases between. This CDR3 is 12 amino acids long. The V gene's germline CDR1 is SQVTM and CDR2 ANQGSEA. DNA of the CDR3: TGCAGCGTTGGGGCTAGCAGGAATGAGCAGTTCTTC. It is translated as CSVGASRNEQFF.

This clone occurred many times. This sample also contains other DNA sequences that code for the same CDR3. Here the CDR3 DNA reads TGTGCCAGCAGCGTAGTCGAGGGACGCACAGATACGCAGTATTTT. Translated, it gives CASSVVEGRTDTQYF. The V gene is TRBV9, the J gene TRBJ2-3, with D perhaps assigned TRBD1 or TRBD2 (5 bases each). CDR1 and CDR2 (germline): SGDLS, YYNGEE. V was pared by 0 bases and J by 1 base, with 9 bases between. The CDR3 covers 15 residues.

This chain joins TRBV23-1 and TRBJ2-5; 11 bases align to TRBD1. TRBV23-1 is treated as an ORF (open reading frame) with a function not yet certain. The V segment lost 3 bases and the J segment 2 bases; nucleotides outside the gene matches: 5. There are 16 residues in the CDR3. CDR3 residues: CASSQSRDRGQETQYF. CDR3 bases: TGCGCCAGCAGTCAGTCCAGGGACAGGGGGCAAGAGACCCAGTACTTC.